One sample yielded the 29 T cell receptor beta chains listed below, sequenced in a study of blood T cells in healthy people across ages. For the second PCR, which ran for about 6 to 11 cycles, a sample-barcoded 5' primer and a J-beta primer mix were used. TCRdb passed the 5' RACE reads through MiXCR, listing each CDR3 protein once. The table records roughly 640,000 distinct CDR3 sequences, about 30% of them present only once. Sequenced input: blood. The receptors were sampled from a woman of 80 years or more in good health.

This clonotype was counted at least ten times. The J gene is TRBJ2-1, the V gene TRBV5-4; D ambiguous. This CDR3 contains 13 residues. Trimming took off 1 base at V and 8 bases at J, with 10 bases between the two ends. Germline CDR1 reads SGHNT; CDR2 reads YYREEE (reference sequence). The CDR3 region is CASSLSPSDEQFF. The CDR3 DNA reads as TGTGCCAGCAGCTTGTCCCCGTCTGATGAGCAGTTCTTC.

This clonotype has only a few counts. The chain carries TRBV5-1 and TRBJ1-1; no firm D call. There are 13 residues in the CDR3. Germline V CDR1 and CDR2: SGHRS, YFSETQ. Trimming took 0 bases from V and 10 from J, leaving 13 bases between them. The CDR3 loop reads CASSLDGLLLAFF. The DNA for the CDR3 is TGCGCCAGCAGCTTGGATGGCCTCCTTTTAGCTTTCTTT.

With regard to this clonotype: One base away lies a much larger clone, so this may be a sequencing read error. The chain has TRBV27 and TRBJ2-7; 12 positions match TRBD1. Looked up from germline, CDR1 is MNHEY and CDR2 is SMNVEV (reference sequence). With V trimmed by 5 bases and J by 8 bases, 16 bases remained unmatched. CDR3 length: 17 residues. CDR3 residues: CASSPGQGAVLIHKQYF. CDR3 nucleotides: TGTGCCAGCAGTCCGGGACAGGGGGCCGTTCTTATCCACAAGCAGTACTTC.

This clonotype was picked up many times. J is TRBJ2-5 and V is TRBV7-2, with 7 positions matching TRBD2. Germline V gene data show CDR1 as SGHTA and CDR2 as FQGNSA. V lost 4 bases, J lost 11 bases, and 16 bases stayed unmatched. The CDR3 is 15 amino acids. CDR3 loop: CASSWDRTRRHEQYF. The CDR3 bases are TGTGCCAGCAGCTGGGACCGGACTAGACGACATGAGCAGTACTTC. Complete variable domain (other parts from reference TRBV7-2 and TRBJ2-5): GAGVSQSPSNKVTEKGKDVELRCDPISGHTALYWYRQSLGQGLEFLIYFQGNSAPDKSGLPSDRFSAERTGGSVSTLTIQRTQQEDSAVYLCASSWDRTRRHEQYFGPGTRLLVL.

This clonotype was seen a single time. Given the absence of the conserved phenylalanine or tryptophan at the CDR3 end, a read error is likely. The rearrangement joins TRBV20-1 to TRBJ2-6; a possible D gene is TRBD1 (7 bases). Trimming left V 3 bases short and J 1 base short, with 10 bases between. CDR1 and CDR2 from the germline V gene are DFQATT and SNEGSKA (reference sequence). There are 15 residues in the CDR3. The CDR3 loop reads CSAREGASGANVLTC. The CDR3 DNA sequence: TGCAGTGCTAGGGAGGGGGCTTCTGGGGCCAACGTCCTGACTTGC.

This sequence joins TRBV20-1 and TRBJ2-7; 7 bases map to TRBD1. Unmatched junction bases numbered 8, after V lost 0 bases and J lost 6 bases. The CDR3 is made up of 14 amino acids. The germline V gene has CDR1 DFQATT and CDR2 SNEGSKA (reference sequence). CDR3 region: CSARDEWTGAEQYF. The CDR3, as DNA: TGCAGTGCTAGAGATGAATGGACAGGAGCCGAGCAGTACTTC.

The J gene is TRBJ2-7, the V gene TRBV7-6; 9 bases are shared with TRBD2. This CDR3 spans 15 amino acids. The ends lost 8 bases at V and 2 bases at J; junction bases unmatched: 10. Looked up from germline, CDR1 is SGHVS and CDR2 is FNYEAQ. The CDR3 DNA follows: TGTGCCAGCGGCCCTGTGCGGGGGGGCACCTACGAGCAGTACTTC. Translated, it gives CASGPVRGGTYEQYF.

A remark on this clonotype: This may be a read error, as it is one base from a much larger clone. V and J are TRBV5-1 and TRBJ2-3, with D possibly matching TRBD2 (6 bases). Germline CDR1 SGHRS, CDR2 YFSETQ. This CDR3 is built from 16 residues. Trimming took 0 bases from V and 3 from J, leaving 14 bases between them. The CDR3 reads CASSLDRRGPTDTQYF. CDR3 sequence (DNA): TGCGCCAGCAGCTTGGATCGGCGGGGCCCGACAGATACGCAGTATTTT. Based on the CDR3 plus reference TRBV5-1 and TRBJ2-3, the full variable domain is KAGVTQTPRYLIKTRGQQVTLSCSPISGHRSVSWYQQTPGQGLQFLFEYFSETQRNKGNFPGRFSGRQFSNSRSEMNVSTLELGDSALYLCASSLDRRGPTDTQYFGPGTRLTVL.

This clonotype was detected a few times. This chain uses TRBV10-3 with TRBJ1-6; 9 bases agree with TRBD1. The V and J ends lost 3 bases and 7 bases, in that order; junction bases with no gene match: 4. In germline, CDR1 is ENHRY, CDR2 SYGVKD. The CDR3 is 15 residues long. DNA of the CDR3: TGTGCCATCAGTGAACAGGGGGCGGGAAATTCACCCCTCCACTTT. Residues: CAISEQGAGNSPLHF.

The chain has TRBV4-2 and TRBJ1-4, with D unresolved. Germline V gives CDR1 LGHNA, CDR2 YNFKEQ. The length of the CDR3 is 16 residues. Trimming removed 0 bases at V and 5 bases at J, with 13 bases between. As DNA, the CDR3 is TGTGCCAGCAGCCAAGATGAGGGCAGTTTCAATGAAAAACTGTTTTTT. This codes for CASSQDEGSFNEKLFF.

Turning to this clonotype: The final CDR3 position lacks the conserved phenylalanine or tryptophan, pointing to a likely read error. The chain uses TRBV12-3 or TRBV12-4 and TRBJ2-3, with D possibly matching TRBD2 (6 bases). The V and J ends lost 1 base and 5 bases respectively, with 10 bases between them. This CDR3 has 14 residues. The CDR3 reads CASSLVRGKDTQYS. DNA of the CDR3: TGTGCCAGCAGTTTAGTACGGGGGAAAGATACGCAGTATTCT.

This clonotype has at least ten counts. This rearrangement joins TRBV20-1 to TRBJ2-1; D unresolved. With 2 bases removed from V and 8 bases from J, the gap between germline ends came to 7 bases. In germline, CDR1 is DFQATT, CDR2 SNEGSKA (reference sequence). There are 11 residues in the CDR3. The DNA of the CDR3 is TGCAGTGCTAGACCACGAGATGAGCAGTTCTTC. Its translation: CSARPRDEQFF.

The V gene is TRBV5-1, the J gene TRBJ2-1, with D tentatively TRBD1 (6 bases). The J call could be wrong; TRBJ2-7 is a better fit for the DNA end. The germline gives CDR1 SGHRS, CDR2 YFSETQ. This CDR3 spans 15 amino acids. The DNA of the CDR3 is TGCGCCAGCACCTCCGGGACAAGTCCTTACAATGAGCAGTACTTC. This gives the protein CASTSGTSPYNEQYF.

At least ten counts were recorded for this clonotype. V is TRBV6-1 and J is TRBJ2-3, with D perhaps TRBD2 (6 bases). Between the trimmed V and J ends, which lost 2 bases and 2 bases, there was a span of 20 bases. The CDR3 is 18 residues long. In germline, CDR1 is MNHNS, CDR2 SASEGT. CDR3 sequence reads: CASSETRQSWGDTDTQYF. The CDR3 bases are TGTGCCAGCAGTGAAACAAGACAGTCGTGGGGGGACACAGATACGCAGTATTTT.

This clonotype was seen ten or more times. The rearrangement links TRBV7-2 to TRBJ2-4; the D gene could be TRBD1 or TRBD2 (6 bases each). CDR3 length: 17 amino acids. Trimming cost V 1 base and J 1 base, with 14 bases left between them. CDR1 is SGHTA and CDR2 is FQGNSA in the germline V gene. CDR3 DNA sequence: TGTGCCAGCAGCTTAGGGGGGGCATCATCGGCCAAAAACATTCAGTACTTC. Its translation is CASSLGGASSAKNIQYF.

The table lists this clonotype with many counts. The chain has TRBV20-1 and TRBJ2-1; TRBD2 agrees at 16 bases. The CDR3 extends over 15 amino acids. The J segment lost 15 bases and the V segment lost 4 bases, leaving 12 bases of the junction unmatched. Germline V gene sequence: CDR1 DFQATT, CDR2 SNEGSKA (reference sequence). The CDR3: CSATTGTSGGAGWFF. The DNA of the CDR3 is TGCAGTGCTACAACCGGGACTAGCGGGGGGGCCGGATGGTTCTTC.

The chain is built from TRBV7-8 and TRBJ1-2, with D perhaps TRBD1 (6 bases). CDR3 length: 15 residues. Germline CDR1 reads SGHVS; CDR2 reads FQNEAQ. V lost 5 bases and J 8 bases, leaving 21 bases between the germline ends. The CDR3 DNA is TGTGCCAGCAGCGTACAGGGAAGGGCTGGTGAAGGCTACACCTTC. Protein: CASSVQGRAGEGYTF.

This clonotype was seen many times. The chain joins TRBV4-2 to TRBJ2-1; 7 bases match TRBD2. Trimming took 2 bases from V and 6 from J; bases not matched to a gene: 7. The CDR3 extends over 15 amino acids. Germline lookup yields CDR1 LGHNA and CDR2 YNFKEQ. The CDR3 is CASSQPGTTLNEQFF. DNA of the CDR3: TGTGCCAGCAGCCAACCCGGGACTACACTCAATGAGCAGTTCTTC.

Turning to this clonotype: Likely a read error: the CDR3 ends without its conserved phenylalanine or tryptophan. The genes are TRBV6-1 and TRBJ2-3; D not resolved. The CDR3 runs to 15 residues. The germline CDR1 and CDR2 sequences are MNHNS and SASEGT. CDR3 region: CVSSDPGALGDTQYV. The CDR3 DNA reads as TGTGTCAGCAGTGATCCAGGAGCCCTCGGAGATACGCAGTATGTT.

This clonotype was detected many times. This chain connects TRBV5-1 to TRBJ2-3; maybe TRBD2 (5 bases). CDR1 and CDR2 from the germline V gene are SGHRS and YFSETQ. V gave up 4 bases and J gave up 4 bases, with 13 bases separating them. The CDR3 contains 14 residues. CDR3 in DNA: TGCGCCAGCAGCCTGGGGAGTTCTCCAGATACGCAGTATTTT. It codes for CASSLGSSPDTQYF.

This clonotype was detected many times. This chain connects TRBV6-1 to TRBJ1-2; weak D call: TRBD1 (6 bases). Germline CDR1 MNHNS, CDR2 SASEGT. The CDR3 consists of 13 residues. V was shortened by 1 base and J by 4 bases, with 7 bases between the two germline ends. CDR3 sequence: CASSEGTAYGYTF. CDR3 sequence (DNA): TGTGCCAGCAGTGAAGGGACAGCCTATGGCTACACCTTC.

Note on this clonotype: Its ends do not fully match the called genes, so a read error is possible. The chain recombines TRBV10-3 with TRBJ2-5; D remains ambiguous. The DNA end is more similar to TRBJ2-7, so the J call may be wrong. The CDR3 runs to 13 residues. Germline V gene data show CDR1 as ENHRY and CDR2 as SYGVKD. In DNA, the CDR3 is TGTGCCAGCAGTTTGGGGAAGGGCCACGAGCAGTACTTC. Encoded protein: CASSLGKGHEQYF.

The CDR3 sequence: CASSEKRAGLDDTQYF. DNA of the CDR3: TGTGCCAGCAGTGAAAAAAGGGCGGGGTTGGATGATACGCAGTATTTT. The V call is TRBV2, the J call TRBJ2-3; possibly TRBD2 for D (6 bases). Trimming removed 2 bases from V and 6 bases from J, with 18 bases in between. The CDR3 extends over 16 amino acids. Germline V lookup: CDR1 SNHLY, CDR2 FYNNEI.

This clonotype turned up a few times. Since a much larger clone is just one base distant, this may be a read error. The V and J genes are TRBV5-5 and TRBJ2-7; D is perhaps TRBD1 (6 bases). CDR1 SGHKS and CDR2 YYEKEE come from the germline V gene (reference sequence). The length of the CDR3 is 15 residues. Trimming cost V 4 bases and J 7 bases, with 21 bases left between them. CDR3 protein: CASSPGAGWRIEQYF. CDR3 nucleotides: TGTGCCAGCAGCCCAGGGGCAGGGTGGAGGATTGAGCAGTACTTC.

This clonotype was seen a handful of times. The gene calls are TRBV6-5 and TRBJ1-3; TRBD1 agrees at 8 bases. The CDR3 has 18 residues. Trimming took 4 bases from V and 4 from J; bases not matched to a gene: 15. Germline V gives CDR1 MNHEY, CDR2 SVGAGI. In nucleotides, the CDR3 is TGTGCCAGCAGTTCTCATGGAGACAGGGGATATTCGGGAAACACCATATATTTT. Encoded protein: CASSSHGDRGYSGNTIYF.

CDR3 region: CASSARDRRANEQFF. The DNA for the CDR3 is TGTGCCAGCAGCGCCCGGGACAGGAGGGCTAATGAGCAGTTCTTC. The V call is TRBV7-9, the J call TRBJ2-1; 8 bases line up with TRBD1. The J segment lost 7 bases and the V segment lost 5 bases, leaving 10 bases of the junction unmatched. This CDR3 is 15 amino acids long. Germline V gene lookup returns CDR1 SEHNR and CDR2 FQNEAQ (reference sequence).

This clonotype has a single count. V usage is TRBV5-6 and J usage is TRBJ2-2; D call uncertain. V dropped 10 bases and J dropped 0 bases, with 16 bases sitting between them. The CDR3 extends over 15 amino acids. CDR1 and CDR2 (germline): SGHDT, YYEEEE. The CDR3 DNA is TGTGCCGGCACCGGTTACGGGTCGAACACCGGGGAGCTGTTTTTT. Amino acids: CAGTGYGSNTGELFF. Full variable domain (missing parts from reference TRBV5-6 and TRBJ2-2): DAGVTQSPTHLIKTRGQQVTLRCSPKSGHDTVSWYQQALGQGPQFIFQYYEEEERQRGNFPDRFSGHQFPNYSSELNVNALLLGDSALYLCAGTGYGSNTGELFFGEGSRLTVL.

This clonotype was found many times. The rearrangement uses TRBV11-3 and TRBJ2-5; 9 positions match TRBD1. J gave up 2 bases and V 2 bases, and 6 bases lay outside the gene matches. In germline, CDR1 is SGHNT, CDR2 YENEEA. The CDR3 runs 16 residues. The CDR3 loop reads CASSLSSTGGQETQYF. CDR3 nucleotide sequence: TGTGCCAGCAGCTTAAGTTCGACAGGGGGGCAAGAGACCCAGTACTTC.

This clonotype was seen repeatedly, ten times or more. The chain is built from TRBV5-1 and TRBJ2-7; 12 nucleotides align to TRBD1. The germline CDR1 and CDR2 sequences are SGHRS and YFSETQ. The CDR3 is 16 amino acids. The V and J ends lost 1 base and 4 bases, in that order; junction bases with no gene match: 6. The CDR3 reads CASSLLGTGGGYEQYF. The DNA for the CDR3 is TGCGCCAGCAGCTTGCTCGGGACAGGGGGCGGGTACGAGCAGTACTTC. Together with reference TRBV5-1 and TRBJ2-7, the CDR3 gives the full variable domain: KAGVTQTPRYLIKTRGQQVTLSCSPISGHRSVSWYQQTPGQGLQFLFEYFSETQRNKGNFPGRFSGRQFSNSRSEMNVSTLELGDSALYLCASSLLGTGGGYEQYFGPGTRLTVT.